The 20 T cell receptor beta chains below come from one sample, sequenced in a study of blood T cell repertoires in COVID-19. The table came from immunoSEQ multiplex PCR; TCRdb's copy has only in-frame clones and leaves some out. The sample carries approximately 200,000 clones, 85% to 90% recorded once. Sequenced sample: peripheral blood. The receptors were sampled from a woman aged 55-69 years with acute or convalescent COVID-19.

This clone was seen a handful of times. J is TRBJ1-1 and V is TRBV5-1, with D perhaps matching TRBD1 (6 bases). The CDR3 has 14 amino acids. V was cut by 1 base and J by 0 bases, with 7 bases left in between. Germline lookup yields CDR1 SGHRS and CDR2 YFSETQ. The CDR3 nucleotides read TGCGCCAGCAGCTTGCAGGGGATGAACACTGAAGCTTTCTTT. Translating gives CASSLQGMNTEAFF.

The rearrangement uses TRBV11-2 and TRBJ1-2; 7 bases are a match to TRBD1. The CDR3 length is 12 residues. Trimming took 3 bases from V and 5 from J; bases not matched to a gene: 0. The germline CDR1 and CDR2 sequences are SGHAT and FQNNGV. CDR3 region: CASSLTGYGYTF. CDR3 sequence (DNA): TGTGCCAGCAGCTTGACAGGGTATGGCTACACCTTC.

The chain has TRBV7-6 and TRBJ2-2, with TRBD2 matching over 7 bases. The CDR3 runs 16 residues. Per the germline V gene, CDR1 is SGHVS and CDR2 is FNYEAQ. After removal of 1 base from V and 5 bases from J, the junction contained 7 bases not matched to a gene. DNA of the CDR3: TGTGCCAGCAGCTTAGTTATTGCCGGGGGGACCGGGGAGCTGTTTTTT. It yields the protein CASSLVIAGGTGELFF.

V and J are TRBV19 and TRBJ1-2; 7 nucleotides line up with TRBD1. The CDR3 runs to 16 residues. From germline, CDR1 is LNHDA and CDR2 SQIVND (reference sequence). V dropped 4 bases and J dropped 4; count of bases not matched to a gene: 12. The CDR3 DNA reads TGTGCCAGTAGTACCCGGGACAGATCCCCTTCCTATGGCTACACCTTC. It codes for CASSTRDRSPSYGYTF.

The genes are TRBV3-1 (or the pseudogene TRBV3-2) and TRBJ2-3; tentatively, D is TRBD2 (6 bases). Germline assignment: CDR1 LGHDT and CDR2 YNNKEL (reference sequence). Trimming stripped 4 bases from V and 0 bases from J, with 11 bases between. The length of the CDR3 is 15 residues. Here the CDR3 DNA reads TGTGCCAGCAGCCTTGGAGGGACCAGCACAGATACGCAGTATTTT. Its translation is CASSLGGTSTDTQYF.

The chain recombines TRBV5-6 with TRBJ2-6, with D hard to call. CDR1 is SGHDT and CDR2 is YYEEEE in the germline V gene. The V end was cut by 1 base, the J end by 4 bases, with 9 bases between. The CDR3 is 15 amino acids. The CDR3, as DNA: TGTGCCAGCAGCTTGAGGAGCACCGGGGCCAACGTCCTGACTTTC. It specifies CASSLRSTGANVLTF. Complete variable domain (other parts from reference TRBV5-6 and TRBJ2-6): DAGVTQSPTHLIKTRGQQVTLRCSPKSGHDTVSWYQQALGQGPQFIFQYYEEEERQRGNFPDRFSGHQFPNYSSELNVNALLLGDSALYLCASSLRSTGANVLTFGAGSRLTVL.

The rearrangement uses TRBV2 and TRBJ2-7, with TRBD2 identical over 12 bases. CDR3 length: 15 amino acids. The V and J ends lost 2 bases and 7 bases, in that order; junction bases with no gene match: 6. Per germline, CDR1 SNHLY and CDR2 FYNNEI. CDR3 loop: CASSERLAGGGEQYF. The CDR3 DNA reads TGTGCCAGCAGTGAACGGCTAGCGGGAGGGGGGGAGCAGTACTTC. Combining the CDR3 with reference TRBV2 and TRBJ2-7 gives the whole variable domain EPEVTQTPSHQVTQMGQEVILRCVPISNHLYFYWYRQILGQKVEFLVSFYNNEISEKSEIFDDQFSVERPDGSNFTLKIRSTKLEDSAMYFCASSERLAGGGEQYFGPGTRLTVT.

The chain employs TRBV28 and TRBJ1-6; D gene unclear. CDR1 MDHEN and CDR2 SYDVKM come from the germline V gene. This CDR3 has 11 residues. Between the trimmed V and J ends, which lost 3 bases and 11 bases, there was a span of 5 bases. The CDR3, as DNA: TGTGCCAGCAGTTTTAAGCCACCCCTCCACTTT. It specifies CASSFKPPLHF.

The CDR3, as DNA: TGTGCCAGCTCACCCCGGGACAGGGGGAATGTGGAAGCTTTCTTT. It yields the protein CASSPRDRGNVEAFF. The chain has TRBV18 and TRBJ1-1; 11 bases are a match to TRBD1. Germline loops: CDR1 KGHSH, CDR2 LQKENI. The CDR3 is made up of 15 amino acids. Trimming at V came to 3 bases and at J to 8 bases, leaving 8 bases not matched to a gene.

This chain uses TRBV28 with TRBJ1-2, with D possibly matching TRBD1 (6 bases). CDR1 and CDR2 (germline): MDHEN, SYDVKM. There are 15 residues in the CDR3. V shed 1 base and J shed 5 bases, with 14 bases lying between them. This CDR3 is CASSLLEQGFYGYTF. As DNA, the CDR3 is TGTGCCAGCAGTTTATTAGAACAGGGATTTTATGGCTACACCTTC.

This clone occurred once. This sequence joins TRBV3-1 (or the pseudogene TRBV3-2) and TRBJ2-7; D remains unclear. The CDR3 is 12 residues long. Germline values: CDR1 LGHDT, CDR2 YNNKEL (reference sequence). With 2 bases removed from V and 4 bases from J, the gap between germline ends came to 6 bases. CDR3 sequence: CASSQFTYEQYF. In DNA, the CDR3 is TGTGCCAGCAGCCAATTTACTTACGAGCAGTACTTC.

The CDR3 nucleotides are TGCGCCAGCAGCATACCCGCAGGCAGTGCAACTAATGAAAAACTGTTTTTT. Its protein product is CASSIPAGSATNEKLFF. The chain recombines TRBV5-1 with TRBJ1-4; D ambiguous. The germline V and J ends were trimmed by 4 bases and 0 bases, with 16 bases remaining between them. The CDR3 has 17 residues. The V gene's germline CDR1 is SGHRS and CDR2 YFSETQ. Combining the CDR3 with reference TRBV5-1 and TRBJ1-4 gives the whole variable domain KAGVTQTPRYLIKTRGQQVTLSCSPISGHRSVSWYQQTPGQGLQFLFEYFSETQRNKGNFPGRFSGRQFSNSRSEMNVSTLELGDSALYLCASSIPAGSATNEKLFFGSGTQLSVL.

This rearrangement joins TRBV10-1 to TRBJ1-2; D is perhaps TRBD1 (6 bases). CDR1 is WNHNN, CDR2 SYGVQD, per germline (reference sequence). V lost 6 bases and J lost 4, with 12 bases in between. The CDR3 has 13 amino acids. CDR3 coding DNA: TGCGCCAGCAGCGCCCAGGGGACCTATGGCTACACCTTC. It encodes CASSAQGTYGYTF.

The chain joins TRBV14 to TRBJ1-1; 9 bases are shared with TRBD1. Per germline, CDR1 SGHDN and CDR2 FVKESK. This CDR3 region has 15 residues. V lost 2 bases, J lost 2 bases, and 3 bases stayed unmatched. CDR3 coding DNA: TGTGCCAGCAGCCAAATTACAGGGGGCAACACTGAAGCTTTCTTT. The encoded protein is CASSQITGGNTEAFF.

The J gene is TRBJ1-2, the V gene TRBV2; D gene uncertain. V lost 8 bases to trimming and J lost 5 bases, with 12 bases between them. The CDR3 sequence is 12 residues long. Germline values: CDR1 SNHLY, CDR2 FYNNEI. Written as DNA, the CDR3 is TGTGCCAGCGAGTTCCCGTTTTATGGCTACACCTTC. Translation: CASEFPFYGYTF.

This chain links TRBV5-6 with TRBJ1-4; a weak D match, TRBD1 (6 bases). Germline V lookup: CDR1 SGHDT, CDR2 YYEEEE. V dropped 4 bases and J dropped 2 bases, with 12 bases sitting between them. The CDR3 is 15 amino acids. For the CDR3, the DNA is TGTGCCAGCAGCGGAACAGGGTGGACTAATGAAAAACTGTTTTTT. Amino acid sequence: CASSGTGWTNEKLFF.

The J gene is TRBJ1-5, the V gene TRBV7-9; maybe TRBD1 (6 bases). CDR3 length: 15 residues. The V end lost 5 bases, the J end lost 2 bases, and 13 bases lay between the germline ends. CDR1 and CDR2 (germline): SEHNR, FQNEAQ (reference sequence). CDR3 residues: CASSHAGVGNQPQHF. The CDR3 DNA reads as TGTGCCAGCAGCCACGCAGGGGTGGGCAATCAGCCCCAGCATTTT. The full variable domain, its missing parts supplied by reference TRBV7-9 and TRBJ1-5, is DTGVSQNPRHKITKRGQNVTFRCDPISEHNRLYWYRQTLGQGPEFLTYFQNEAQLEKSRLLSDRFSAERPKGSFSTLEIQRTEQGDSAMYLCASSHAGVGNQPQHFGDGTRLSIL.

A few counts support this clone. This sample includes further DNA sequences coding for the same CDR3. The V and J genes are TRBV3-1 (or the pseudogene TRBV3-2) and TRBJ2-7; 12 nucleotides agree with TRBD2. V shed 4 bases and J 4 bases; nucleotides not matched to a gene: 2. The CDR3 runs 14 residues. CDR1 is LGHDT and CDR2 is YNNKEL in the germline V gene (reference sequence). The CDR3 DNA reads as TGTGCCAGCAGCCCTAGCGGGAGGGCATACGAGCAGTACTTC. This translates into CASSPSGRAYEQYF.

V and J are TRBV7-8 and TRBJ1-3; perhaps TRBD1 as D (6 bases). The CDR3 length is 14 residues. CDR1 and CDR2 (germline): SGHVS, FQNEAQ. V was cut by 5 bases and J by 4 bases, with 12 bases left in between. The CDR3 loop is CASSPGTNGNTIYF. Written as DNA, the CDR3 is TGTGCCAGCAGCCCTGGGACAAACGGAAACACCATATATTTT.

The rearrangement joins TRBV6-5 to TRBJ1-3; perhaps TRBD1 as D (6 bases). Germline CDR1 and CDR2: MNHEY and SVGAGI. V was shortened by 2 bases and J by 3 bases, with 11 bases between the two germline ends. The CDR3 spans 15 residues. Here the CDR3 reads CASSYQGLGGNTIYF. In DNA, the CDR3 is TGTGCCAGCAGTTACCAGGGGCTGGGTGGAAACACCATATATTTT.